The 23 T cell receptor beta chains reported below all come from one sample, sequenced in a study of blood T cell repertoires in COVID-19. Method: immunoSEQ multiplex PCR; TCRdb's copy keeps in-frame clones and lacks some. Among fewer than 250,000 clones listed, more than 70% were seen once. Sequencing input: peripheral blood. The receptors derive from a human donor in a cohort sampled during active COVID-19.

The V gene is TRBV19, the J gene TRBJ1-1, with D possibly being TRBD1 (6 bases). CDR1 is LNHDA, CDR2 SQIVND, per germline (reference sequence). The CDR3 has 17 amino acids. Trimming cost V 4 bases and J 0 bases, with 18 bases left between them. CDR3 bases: TGTGCCAGTAGTAACTTCCTCGGACAGACCCTGAACACTGAAGCTTTCTTT. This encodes CASSNFLGQTLNTEAFF.

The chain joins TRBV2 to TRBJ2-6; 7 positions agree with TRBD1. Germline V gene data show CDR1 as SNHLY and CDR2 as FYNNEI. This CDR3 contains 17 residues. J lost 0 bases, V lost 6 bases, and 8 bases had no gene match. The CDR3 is CASRMQDRSSGANVLTF. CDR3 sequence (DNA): TGTGCCAGCAGGATGCAGGACAGGAGCTCTGGGGCCAACGTCCTGACTTTC.

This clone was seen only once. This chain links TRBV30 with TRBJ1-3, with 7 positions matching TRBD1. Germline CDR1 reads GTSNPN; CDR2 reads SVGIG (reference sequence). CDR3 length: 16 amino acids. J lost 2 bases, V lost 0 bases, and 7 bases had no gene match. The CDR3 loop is CAWSVWTGRTGNTIYF. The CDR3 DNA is TGTGCCTGGAGTGTTTGGACAGGCCGAACTGGAAACACCATATATTTT.

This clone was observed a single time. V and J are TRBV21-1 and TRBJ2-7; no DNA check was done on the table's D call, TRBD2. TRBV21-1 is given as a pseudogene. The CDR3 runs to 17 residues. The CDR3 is CASSKRPPRINSYEQYF. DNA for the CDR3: TGTGCCAGCAGCAAACGTCCACCGAGAATAAATTCCTACGAGCAGTACTTC.

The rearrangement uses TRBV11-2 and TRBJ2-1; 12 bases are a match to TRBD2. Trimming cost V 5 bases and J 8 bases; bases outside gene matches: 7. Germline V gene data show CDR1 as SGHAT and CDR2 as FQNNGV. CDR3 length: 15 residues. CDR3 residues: CASSHLAGGVDEQFF. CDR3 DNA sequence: TGTGCCAGCAGCCACCTAGCGGGGGGGGTCGATGAGCAGTTCTTC. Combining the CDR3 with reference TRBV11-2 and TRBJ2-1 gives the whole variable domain EAGVAQSPRYKIIEKRQSVAFWCNPISGHATLYWYQQILGQGPKLLIQFQNNGVVDDSQLPKDRFSAERLKGVDSTLKIQPAKLEDSAVYLCASSHLAGGVDEQFFGPGTRLTVL.

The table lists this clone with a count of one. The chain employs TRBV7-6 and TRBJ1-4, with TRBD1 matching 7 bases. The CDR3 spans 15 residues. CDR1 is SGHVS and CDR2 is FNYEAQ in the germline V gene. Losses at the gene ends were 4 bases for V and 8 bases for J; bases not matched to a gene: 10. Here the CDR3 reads CASSWSVAGGEKLFF. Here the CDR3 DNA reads TGTGCCAGCAGCTGGAGTGTCGCAGGGGGGGAAAAACTGTTTTTT.

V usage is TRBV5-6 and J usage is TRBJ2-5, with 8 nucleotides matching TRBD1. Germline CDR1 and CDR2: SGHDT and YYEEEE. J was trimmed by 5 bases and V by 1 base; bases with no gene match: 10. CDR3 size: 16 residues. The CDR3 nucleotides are TGTGCCAGCAGCTTGTTTTTCGGGACAGGAGGCGAGACCCAGTACTTC. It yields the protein CASSLFFGTGGETQYF.

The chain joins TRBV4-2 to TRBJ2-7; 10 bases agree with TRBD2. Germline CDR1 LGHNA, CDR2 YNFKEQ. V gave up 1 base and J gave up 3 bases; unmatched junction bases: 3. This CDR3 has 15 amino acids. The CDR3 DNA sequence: TGTGCCAGCAGCCAAGCGACTAGCGGGCTCTACGAGCAGTACTTC. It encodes CASSQATSGLYEQYF.

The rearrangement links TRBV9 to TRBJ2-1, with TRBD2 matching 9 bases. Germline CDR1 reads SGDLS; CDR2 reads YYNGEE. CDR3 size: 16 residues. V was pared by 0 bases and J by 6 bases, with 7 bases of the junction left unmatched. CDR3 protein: CASSVAIAGAGNEQFF. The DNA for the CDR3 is TGTGCCAGCAGCGTAGCTATAGCGGGGGCTGGCAATGAGCAGTTCTTC.

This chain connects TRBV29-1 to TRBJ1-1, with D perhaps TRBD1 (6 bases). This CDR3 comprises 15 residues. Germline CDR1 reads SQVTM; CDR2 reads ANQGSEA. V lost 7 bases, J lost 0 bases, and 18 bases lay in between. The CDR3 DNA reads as TGCAGCGAGCCTGACAGGACGATTATGAACACTGAAGCTTTCTTT. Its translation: CSEPDRTIMNTEAFF.

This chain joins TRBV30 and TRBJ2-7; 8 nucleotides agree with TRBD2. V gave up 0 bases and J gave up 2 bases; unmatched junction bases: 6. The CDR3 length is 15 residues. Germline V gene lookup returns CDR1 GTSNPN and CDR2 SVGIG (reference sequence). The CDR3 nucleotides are TGTGCCTGGAGTGTACGGGGGGGAGGGGCCTACGAGCAGTACTTC. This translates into CAWSVRGGGAYEQYF. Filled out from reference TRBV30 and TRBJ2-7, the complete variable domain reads SQTIHQWPATLVQPVGSPLSLECTVEGTSNPNLYWYRQAAGRGLQLLFYSVGIGQISSEVPQNLSASRPQDRQFILSSKKLLLSDSGFYLCAWSVRGGGAYEQYFGPGTRLTVT.

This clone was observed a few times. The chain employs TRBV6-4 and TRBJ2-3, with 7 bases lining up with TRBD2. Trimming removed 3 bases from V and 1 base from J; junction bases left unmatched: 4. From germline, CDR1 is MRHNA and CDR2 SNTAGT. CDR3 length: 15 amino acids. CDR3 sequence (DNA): TGTGCCAGCAGTGAAACGGGAGGAGGCACAGATACGCAGTATTTT. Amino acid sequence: CASSETGGGTDTQYF.

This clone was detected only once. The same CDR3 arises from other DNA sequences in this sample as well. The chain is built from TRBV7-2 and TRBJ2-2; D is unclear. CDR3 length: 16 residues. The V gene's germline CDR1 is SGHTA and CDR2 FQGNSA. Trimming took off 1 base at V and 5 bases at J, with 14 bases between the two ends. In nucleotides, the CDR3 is TGTGCCAGCAGCTTAGGCCGTGGGCGATTGACCGGGGAGCTGTTTTTT. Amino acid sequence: CASSLGRGRLTGELFF. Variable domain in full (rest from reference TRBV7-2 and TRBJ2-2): GAGVSQSPSNKVTEKGKDVELRCDPISGHTALYWYRQSLGQGLEFLIYFQGNSAPDKSGLPSDRFSAERTGGSVSTLTIQRTQQEDSAVYLCASSLGRGRLTGELFFGEGSRLTVL.

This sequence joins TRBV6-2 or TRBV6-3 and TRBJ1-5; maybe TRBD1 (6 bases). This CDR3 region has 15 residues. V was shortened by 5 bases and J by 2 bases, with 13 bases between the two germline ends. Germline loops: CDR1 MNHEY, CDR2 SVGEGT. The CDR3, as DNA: TGTGCCAGCAGTAGGCCCGCAGGGGGCAATCAGCCCCAGCATTTT. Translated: CASSRPAGGNQPQHF.

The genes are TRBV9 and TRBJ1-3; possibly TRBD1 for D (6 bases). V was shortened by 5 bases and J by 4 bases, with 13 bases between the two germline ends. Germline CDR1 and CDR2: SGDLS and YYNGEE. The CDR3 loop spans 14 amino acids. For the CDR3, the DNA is TGTGCCAGCAGACCTACAGGGTTAGGAAACACCATATATTTT. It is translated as CASRPTGLGNTIYF.

CDR3 bases: TGTGCCAGCAGCTTATCCGCTAGGACTGAAGCTTTCTTT. Translating gives CASSLSARTEAFF. The chain couples TRBV7-2 to TRBJ1-1, with D uncertain. CDR3 length: 13 residues. Germline-derived CDR1 and CDR2 are SGHTA and FQGNSA. The V gene lost 2 bases and the J gene lost 5 bases, with 9 bases spanning the gap.

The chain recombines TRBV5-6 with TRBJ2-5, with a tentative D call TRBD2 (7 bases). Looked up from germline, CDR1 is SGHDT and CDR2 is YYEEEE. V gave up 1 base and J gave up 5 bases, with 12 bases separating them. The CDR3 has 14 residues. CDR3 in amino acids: CASSLWGGTETQYF. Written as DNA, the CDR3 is TGTGCCAGCAGCTTGTGGGGGGGCACGGAGACCCAGTACTTC. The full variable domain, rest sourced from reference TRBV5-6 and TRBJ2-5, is DAGVTQSPTHLIKTRGQQVTLRCSPKSGHDTVSWYQQALGQGPQFIFQYYEEEERQRGNFPDRFSGHQFPNYSSELNVNALLLGDSALYLCASSLWGGTETQYFGPGTRLLVL.

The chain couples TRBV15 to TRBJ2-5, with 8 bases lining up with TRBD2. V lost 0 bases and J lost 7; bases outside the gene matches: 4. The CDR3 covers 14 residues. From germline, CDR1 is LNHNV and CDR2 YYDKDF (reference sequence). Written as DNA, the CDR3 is TGTGCCACCAGCAGAGAGACTAGCGACGGGACCCAGTACTTC. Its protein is CATSRETSDGTQYF.

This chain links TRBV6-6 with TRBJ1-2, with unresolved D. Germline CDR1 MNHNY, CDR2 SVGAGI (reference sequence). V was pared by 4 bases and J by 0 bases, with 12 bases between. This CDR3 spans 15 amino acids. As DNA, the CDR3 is TGTGCCAGCAGTTCTGGTCCGTTAGCTAACTATGGCTACACCTTC. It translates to CASSSGPLANYGYTF.

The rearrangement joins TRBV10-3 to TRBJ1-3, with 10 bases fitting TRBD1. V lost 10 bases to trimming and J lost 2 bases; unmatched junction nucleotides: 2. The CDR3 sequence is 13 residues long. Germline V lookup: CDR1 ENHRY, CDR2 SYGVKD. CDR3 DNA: TGTGCCAATGGACAGGGGGCTGGAAACACCATATATTTT. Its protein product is CANGQGAGNTIYF.

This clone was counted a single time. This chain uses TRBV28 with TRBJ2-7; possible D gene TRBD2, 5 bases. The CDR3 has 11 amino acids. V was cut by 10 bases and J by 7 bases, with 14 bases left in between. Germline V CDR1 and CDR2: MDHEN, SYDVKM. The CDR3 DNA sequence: TGTGCCACCTCAAGAGGGAATGAGCAGTACTTC. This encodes CATSRGNEQYF.

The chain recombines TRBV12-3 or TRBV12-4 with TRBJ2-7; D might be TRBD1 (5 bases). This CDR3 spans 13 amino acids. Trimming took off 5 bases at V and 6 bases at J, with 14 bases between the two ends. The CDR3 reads CASSPDGAGEQYF. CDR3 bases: TGTGCCAGCAGTCCAGATGGGGCCGGCGAGCAGTACTTC.

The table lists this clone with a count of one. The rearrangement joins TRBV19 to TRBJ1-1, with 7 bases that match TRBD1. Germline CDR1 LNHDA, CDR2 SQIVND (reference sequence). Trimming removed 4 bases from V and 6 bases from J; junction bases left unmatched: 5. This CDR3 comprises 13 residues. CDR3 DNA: TGTGCCAGTAGTAATTACAGGGGATCTGAAGCTTTCTTT. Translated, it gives CASSNYRGSEAFF.